The 3 T cell receptor beta chains presented below share a single source sample, sequenced in a study of cytomegalovirus exposure and HLA in healthy donors. The PCR employed 60 Vbeta primers together with 13 Jbeta primers. Sequencing used immunoSEQ multiplex PCR; TCRdb keeps in-frame clones, though not all of them. The sample shows 150,000 to 200,000 clones, 71% of them seen only once. The sequenced material came from PBMCs. The receptors derive from a woman under 40 in good health and CMV-seronegative.

The chain combines TRBV4-2 with TRBJ1-6; no reliable D call. The V gene's germline CDR1 is LGHNA and CDR2 YNFKEQ. Trimming shortened V by 1 base and J by 8 bases, and 6 bases separated the two germline ends. CDR3 size: 13 residues. This CDR3 reads CASSQVSDSPLHF. The CDR3 nucleotides are TGTGCCAGCAGCCAAGTATCGGATTCACCCCTCCACTTT.

The chain recombines TRBV5-6 with TRBJ2-7; unclear D gene. The CDR3 is made up of 16 amino acids. Germline loops: CDR1 SGHDT, CDR2 YYEEEE. Trimming took off 1 base at V and 7 bases at J, with 21 bases between the two ends. The DNA of the CDR3 is TGTGCCAGCAGCTTGTTCCCCAGAACTATCTACGAGGAGCAGTACTTC. Amino acids: CASSLFPRTIYEEQYF.

The chain couples TRBV5-1 to TRBJ2-1, with unresolved D. CDR1 SGHRS and CDR2 YFSETQ come from the germline V gene. Trimming shortened V by 0 bases and J by 5 bases, and 6 bases separated the two germline ends. CDR3 length equals 13 residues. Here the CDR3 reads CASSLEENNEQFF. CDR3 sequence (DNA): TGCGCCAGCAGCTTGGAGGAGAACAATGAGCAGTTCTTC.